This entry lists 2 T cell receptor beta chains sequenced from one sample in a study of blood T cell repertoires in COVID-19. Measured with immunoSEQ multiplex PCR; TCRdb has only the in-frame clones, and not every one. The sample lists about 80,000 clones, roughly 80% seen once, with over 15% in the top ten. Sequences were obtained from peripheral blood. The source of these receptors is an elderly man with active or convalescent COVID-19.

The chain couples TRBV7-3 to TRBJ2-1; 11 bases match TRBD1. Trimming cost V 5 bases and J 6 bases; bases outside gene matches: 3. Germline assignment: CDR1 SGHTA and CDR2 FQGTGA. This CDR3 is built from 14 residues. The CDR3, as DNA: TGTGCCAGCAGCCCCGGGACAGGGGGCAATGAGCAGTTCTTC. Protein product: CASSPGTGGNEQFF.

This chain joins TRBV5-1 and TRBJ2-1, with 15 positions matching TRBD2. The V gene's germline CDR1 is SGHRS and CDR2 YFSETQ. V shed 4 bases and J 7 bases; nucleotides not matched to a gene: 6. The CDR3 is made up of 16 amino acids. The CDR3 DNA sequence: TGCGCCAGCAGCCGCCGGACTAGCGGGAGGGTAAATGAGCAGTTCTTC. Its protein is CASSRRTSGRVNEQFF.